This TCR beta chain was recovered during a study of CD8 T cells in Susac syndrome. Germline lookup yields CDR1 SGHTA and CDR2 FQGNSA. With 4 bases removed from V and 5 bases from J, the gap between germline ends came to 10 bases. The CDR3 is 13 amino acids. A quantity of roughly 0.5 to 1 ug RNA underwent reverse transcription using random hexamers. TCR beta CDR3 was amplified by immunoSEQ multiplex PCR. This amplification extended across 54 Vbeta and 13 Jbeta segments. TCRdb analysed the immunoSEQ multiplex PCR reads with MiXCR anew, one entry per CDR3 protein. Here the sample spans 150,000 to 200,000 distinct CDR3 sequences, approximately 94% being singletons. Healthy donors served as the controls. They were matched for age and sex. Isolation of CD8+ and CD4+ T cells was performed negatively, whereas enrichment of TEMRA cells was done by FACS.

The sequencing input was CD4+ T cells from PBMCs. The J gene is TRBJ2-3, the V gene TRBV7-2, with TRBD1 as a possible D gene (6 bases). The source of this sequence is a human donor in good health. This CDR3 reads CASSSRTVDTQYF. CDR3 in DNA: TGTGCCAGCAGCTCCAGGACAGTAGATACGCAGTATTTT.